Ten or more counts support the clone carrying this TCR beta chain. Its target is unknown. This sample is drawn from a study of T cells in Graves' hyperthyroidism and ophthalmopathy. General study results and limits: Most expanded thyroid clonotypes above 0.001 also appeared in blood.

Amplification yielded TCR beta CDR3 regions, with RNA transcripts as the source. TCR CDR3 underwent first-round RT-PCR with the HTBI primer set. MiXCR was run by TCRdb on the multiplex PCR reads, yielding one entry per CDR3 protein. The sample carries 340,000 or so distinct CDR3 sequences, about 21% recorded once. Uncontrolled infection, other autoimmune disease, pregnancy or lactation led to exclusion. Germline V gene sequence: CDR1 SGHRS, CDR2 YFSETQ. Deletions cut 5 bases from V and 7 bases from J, with 22 bases between. This CDR3 has 15 amino acids. The sequence came from a woman between 50 and 59 years old with Graves' hyperthyroidism. The sequenced sample consisted of blood. The chain employs TRBV5-1 and TRBJ2-7; no reliable D call. CDR3 nucleotide sequence: TGCGCCAGCAGAAATAGGATGAACAGTCCGGAAGAGCAGTACTTC. This codes for CASRNRMNSPEEQYF.